This T cell receptor (beta chain) was documented in a study of cytomegalovirus exposure and HLA in healthy donors. Points from the study as a whole: Several of the most significant clusters were apparently associated with common viral pathogens in a later analysis. In a later analysis, an Asian-associated ancestry cluster reportedly showed fewer N-insertions than the approximately 700-donor mean.

The germline V gene has CDR1 MNHEY and CDR2 SMNVEV (reference sequence). The CDR3 runs to 14 residues. V trimming: 7 bases; J trimming: 7 bases; junction bases outside the gene matches: 11. Use of 60 Vbeta and 13 Jbeta primers characterized the PCR. This table comes from immunoSEQ multiplex PCR, and its TCRdb copy is limited to in-frame clones, with some not included. Of roughly 110,000 clones listed, about 76% were seen once; the top ten hold less than 15%. Regarding this clone: Its antigen is still unknown.

J is TRBJ1-2 and V is TRBV27; 8 bases fit TRBD1. Input material: PBMCs. This TCR came from a woman in her forties in good health and CMV-seropositive. The CDR3 loop is CASTPSGGLGGYTF. CDR3 nucleotide sequence: TGTGCCAGCACCCCATCAGGGGGCCTGGGTGGCTACACCTTC.